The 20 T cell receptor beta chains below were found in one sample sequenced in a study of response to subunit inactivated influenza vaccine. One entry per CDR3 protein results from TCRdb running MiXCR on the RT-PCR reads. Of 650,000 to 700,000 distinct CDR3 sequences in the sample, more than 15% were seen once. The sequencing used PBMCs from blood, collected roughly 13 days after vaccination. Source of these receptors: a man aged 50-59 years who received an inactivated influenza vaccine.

The CDR3 loop reads CASRGNMDTQYF. The CDR3 coding sequence is TGTGCCAGCAGGGGCAATATGGATACGCAGTATTTT. J is TRBJ2-3 and V is TRBV2; the D is unclear. The CDR3 covers 12 residues. Deletions cut 6 bases from V and 6 bases from J, with 10 bases between. Germline CDR1 is SNHLY and CDR2 is FYNNEI.

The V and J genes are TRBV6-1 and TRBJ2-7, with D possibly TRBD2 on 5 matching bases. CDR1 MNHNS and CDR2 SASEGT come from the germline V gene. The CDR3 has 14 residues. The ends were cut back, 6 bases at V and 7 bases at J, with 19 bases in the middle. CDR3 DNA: TGTGCCAGCAGCCTTAGGGAGTATCCTAAGGAGCAGTACTTC. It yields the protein CASSLREYPKEQYF.

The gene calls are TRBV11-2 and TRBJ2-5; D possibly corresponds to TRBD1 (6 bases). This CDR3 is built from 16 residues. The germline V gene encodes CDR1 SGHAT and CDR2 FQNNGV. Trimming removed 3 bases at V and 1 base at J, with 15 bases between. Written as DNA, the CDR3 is TGTGCCAGCAGCTTGACCGTAACAGGGTTCCAAGAGACCCAGTACTTC. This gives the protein CASSLTVTGFQETQYF.

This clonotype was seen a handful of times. DNA of the CDR3: TGTGCCAGCAGTCCCCGGACAGGGCAGACCTACAATGAGCAGTTCTTC. Its translation is CASSPRTGQTYNEQFF. The chain is built from TRBV12-3 or TRBV12-4 and TRBJ2-1, with 8 bases matching TRBD1. V lost 5 bases and J lost 2; bases outside the gene matches: 8. There are 16 residues in the CDR3.

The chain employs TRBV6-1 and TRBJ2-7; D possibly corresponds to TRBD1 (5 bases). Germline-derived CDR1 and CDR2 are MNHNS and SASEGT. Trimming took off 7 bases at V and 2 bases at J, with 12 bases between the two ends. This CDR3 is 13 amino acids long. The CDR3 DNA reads TGTGCCAGCAAGAAGGGGCTTGCCTACGAGCAGTACTTC. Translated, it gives CASKKGLAYEQYF.

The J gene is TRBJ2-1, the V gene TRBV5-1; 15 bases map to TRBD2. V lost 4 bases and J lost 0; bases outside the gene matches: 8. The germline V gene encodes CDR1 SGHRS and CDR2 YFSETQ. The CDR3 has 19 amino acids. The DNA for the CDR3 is TGCGCCAGCAGCCAGGGACTAGCGGGGGGCTCGGGCTCCTACAATGAGCAGTTCTTC. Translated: CASSQGLAGGSGSYNEQFF.

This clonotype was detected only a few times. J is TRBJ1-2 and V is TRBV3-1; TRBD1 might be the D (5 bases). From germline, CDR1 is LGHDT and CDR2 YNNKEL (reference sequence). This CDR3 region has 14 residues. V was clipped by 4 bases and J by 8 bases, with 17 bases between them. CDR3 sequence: CASSPVRGVGGYTF. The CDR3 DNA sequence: TGTGCCAGCAGCCCTGTTAGGGGAGTAGGGGGCTACACCTTC.

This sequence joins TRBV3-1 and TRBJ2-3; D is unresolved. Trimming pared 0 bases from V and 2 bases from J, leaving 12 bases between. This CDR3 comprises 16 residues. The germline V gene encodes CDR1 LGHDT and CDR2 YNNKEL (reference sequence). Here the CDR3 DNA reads TGTGCCAGCAGCCAAGATTTCGGCTTACCCACAGATACGCAGTATTTT. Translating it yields CASSQDFGLPTDTQYF.

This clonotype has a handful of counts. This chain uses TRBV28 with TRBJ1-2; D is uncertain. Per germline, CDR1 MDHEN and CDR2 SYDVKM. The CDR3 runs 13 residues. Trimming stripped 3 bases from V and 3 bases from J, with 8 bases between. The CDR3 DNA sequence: TGTGCCAGCAGTTTTGGAGAGGACTATGGCTACACCTTC. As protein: CASSFGEDYGYTF.

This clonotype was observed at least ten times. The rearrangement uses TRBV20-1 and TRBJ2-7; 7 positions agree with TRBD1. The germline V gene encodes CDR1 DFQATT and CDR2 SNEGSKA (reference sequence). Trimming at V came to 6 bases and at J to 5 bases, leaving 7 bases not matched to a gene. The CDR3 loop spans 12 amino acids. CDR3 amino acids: CSANHRGNEQYF. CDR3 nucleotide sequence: TGCAGTGCAAACCACAGGGGCAACGAGCAGTACTTC.

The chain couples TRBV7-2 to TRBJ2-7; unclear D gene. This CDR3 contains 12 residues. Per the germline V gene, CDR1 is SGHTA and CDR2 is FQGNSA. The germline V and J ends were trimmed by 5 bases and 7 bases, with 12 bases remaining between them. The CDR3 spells CASSQVWGEQYF. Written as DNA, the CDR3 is TGTGCCAGCAGCCAGGTCTGGGGAGAGCAGTACTTC. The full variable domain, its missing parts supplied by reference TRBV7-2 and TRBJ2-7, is GAGVSQSPSNKVTEKGKDVELRCDPISGHTALYWYRQSLGQGLEFLIYFQGNSAPDKSGLPSDRFSAERTGGSVSTLTIQRTQQEDSAVYLCASSQVWGEQYFGPGTRLTVT.

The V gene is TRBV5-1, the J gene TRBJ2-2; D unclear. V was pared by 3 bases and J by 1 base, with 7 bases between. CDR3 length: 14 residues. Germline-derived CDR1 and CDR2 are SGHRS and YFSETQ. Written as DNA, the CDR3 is TGCGCCAGCAGCTCCAGTCTGAACACCGGGGAGCTGTTTTTT. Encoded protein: CASSSSLNTGELFF.

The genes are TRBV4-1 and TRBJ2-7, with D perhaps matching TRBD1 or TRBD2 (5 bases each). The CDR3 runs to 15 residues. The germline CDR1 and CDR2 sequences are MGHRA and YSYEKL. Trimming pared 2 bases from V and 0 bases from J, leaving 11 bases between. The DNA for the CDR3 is TGCGCCAGCAGCCAACCGGGACGGACCTCCTACGAGCAGTACTTC. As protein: CASSQPGRTSYEQYF.

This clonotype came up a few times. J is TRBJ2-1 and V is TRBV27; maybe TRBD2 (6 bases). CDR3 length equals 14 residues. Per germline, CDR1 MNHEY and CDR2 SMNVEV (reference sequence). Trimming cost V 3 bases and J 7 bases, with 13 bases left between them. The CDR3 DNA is TGTGCCAGCAGTTTTGGCGGGACTGGGAATGAGCAGTTCTTC. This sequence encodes CASSFGGTGNEQFF.

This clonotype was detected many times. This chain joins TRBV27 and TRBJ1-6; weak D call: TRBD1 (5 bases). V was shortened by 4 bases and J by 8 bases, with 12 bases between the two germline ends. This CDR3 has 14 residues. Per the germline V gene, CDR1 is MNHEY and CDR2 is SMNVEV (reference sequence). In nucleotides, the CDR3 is TGTGCCAGCAGTTCCATCCCGGGGGATTCACCCCTCCACTTT. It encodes CASSSIPGDSPLHF.

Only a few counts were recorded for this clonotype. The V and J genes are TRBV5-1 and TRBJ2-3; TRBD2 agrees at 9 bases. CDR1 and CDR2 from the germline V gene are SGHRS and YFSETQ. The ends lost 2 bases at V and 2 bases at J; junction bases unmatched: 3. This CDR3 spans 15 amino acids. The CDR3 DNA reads TGCGCCAGCAGCTTTGGCGGGAGGGCCACAGATACGCAGTATTTT. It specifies CASSFGGRATDTQYF.

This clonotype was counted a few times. The CDR3 is CASSQAGGTGEQFF. As DNA, the CDR3 is TGCGCCAGCAGCCAAGCAGGGGGTACCGGTGAGCAGTTCTTC. This chain uses TRBV4-1 with TRBJ2-1; 7 nucleotides agree with TRBD1. With V trimmed by 1 base and J by 9 bases, 6 bases remained unmatched. There are 14 residues in the CDR3. Germline CDR1 is MGHRA and CDR2 is YSYEKL.

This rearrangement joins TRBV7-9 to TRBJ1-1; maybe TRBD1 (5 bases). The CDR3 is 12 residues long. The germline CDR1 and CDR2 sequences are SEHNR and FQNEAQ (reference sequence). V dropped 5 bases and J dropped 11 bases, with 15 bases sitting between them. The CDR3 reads CASSGDGRRAFF. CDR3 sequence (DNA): TGTGCCAGCAGCGGGGACGGCCGGCGGGCTTTCTTT.

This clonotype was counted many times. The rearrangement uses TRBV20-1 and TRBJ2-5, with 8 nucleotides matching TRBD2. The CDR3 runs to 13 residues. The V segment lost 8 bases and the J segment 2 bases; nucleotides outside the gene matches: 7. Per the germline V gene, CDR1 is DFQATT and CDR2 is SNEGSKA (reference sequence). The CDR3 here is CSTEGLVQETQYF. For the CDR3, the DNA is TGCAGTACCGAGGGACTAGTTCAAGAGACCCAGTACTTC.

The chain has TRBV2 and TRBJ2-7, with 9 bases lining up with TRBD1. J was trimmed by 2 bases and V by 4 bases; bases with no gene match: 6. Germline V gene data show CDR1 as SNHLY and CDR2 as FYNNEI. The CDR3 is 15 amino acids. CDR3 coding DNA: TGTGCCAGCAGTGGATCAGACAGGGGGACCTACGAGCAGTACTTC. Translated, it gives CASSGSDRGTYEQYF.